This passage covers 8 T cell receptor beta chains from one sample sequenced in a study of blood T cells in healthy people across ages. Combining a sample-barcoded 5' primer with a J-beta primer mix, a second PCR ran for about 6 to 11 cycles. Via MiXCR, TCRdb re-called the 5' RACE reads, giving one row per CDR3 protein. The table includes more than 800,000 distinct CDR3 sequences, 40% to 50% detected once. Sequenced sample: blood. The origin of the receptors is a woman aged 55-75 years in good health.

This clonotype was counted a few times. As DNA, the CDR3 is TGCAGTGCAAGGGCGGGGGGTCGTAAAGAGACCCAGTACTTC. This codes for CSARAGGRKETQYF. This chain joins TRBV20-1 and TRBJ2-5; 8 nucleotides match TRBD2. Trimming removed 6 bases from V and 3 bases from J; junction bases left unmatched: 9. The germline V gene has CDR1 DFQATT and CDR2 SNEGSKA (reference sequence). The CDR3 consists of 14 residues.

The chain carries TRBV7-2 and TRBJ2-1, with TRBD1 matching 8 bases. Trimming removed 5 bases from V and 6 bases from J; junction bases left unmatched: 9. The CDR3 is 15 residues long. Germline V gene lookup returns CDR1 SGHTA and CDR2 FQGNSA. The CDR3 protein is CASSVSGDRGNEQFF. In DNA, the CDR3 is TGTGCCAGCAGCGTATCGGGAGACAGGGGCAATGAGCAGTTCTTC.

The rearrangement links TRBV30 to TRBJ1-5; D gene ambiguous. The CDR3 is made up of 13 amino acids. Trimming pared 1 base from V and 4 bases from J, leaving 8 bases between. Germline V gene lookup returns CDR1 GTSNPN and CDR2 SVGIG (reference sequence). CDR3 DNA sequence: TGTGCCTGGAGTGACCGACCAAATCAGCCCCAGCATTTT. It is translated as CAWSDRPNQPQHF.

This clonotype was seen a few times. The rearrangement joins TRBV15 to TRBJ1-2; D perhaps matches TRBD1 (5 bases). This CDR3 is built from 13 residues. CDR1 and CDR2 (germline): LNHNV, YYDKDF (reference sequence). Trimming cost V 2 bases and J 2 bases, with 6 bases left between them. CDR3 loop: CATSRQGNYGYTF. CDR3 bases: TGTGCCACCAGCAGACAGGGAAACTATGGCTACACCTTC.

DNA of the CDR3: TGTGCCAGCAGTTACTGGGTAGGACAAGAGACCCAGTACTTC. Translation: CASSYWVGQETQYF. V is TRBV6-2 or TRBV6-3 and J is TRBJ2-5; D is unresolved. V lost 1 base and J lost 2, with 8 bases in between. Germline assignment: CDR1 MNHEY and CDR2 SVGEGT. This CDR3 is built from 14 residues.

This clonotype was observed a few times. The J gene is TRBJ2-5, the V gene TRBV11-2, with D possibly TRBD2 on 7 matching bases. Germline loops: CDR1 SGHAT, CDR2 FQNNGV. The CDR3 covers 16 residues. The V gene lost 1 base and the J gene lost 4 bases, with 16 bases spanning the gap. The CDR3 sequence is CASSLALRGGGETQYF. DNA for the CDR3: TGTGCCAGCAGCTTAGCCTTAAGGGGAGGGGGAGAGACCCAGTACTTC.

V gene TRBV9 combines with J gene TRBJ2-1; TRBD2 agrees at 11 bases. In germline, CDR1 is SGDLS, CDR2 YYNGEE. The CDR3 is made up of 15 amino acids. With V trimmed by 0 bases and J by 9 bases, 5 bases remained unmatched. This CDR3 reads CASSVGSGREGEQFF. In nucleotides, the CDR3 is TGTGCCAGCAGCGTAGGTAGCGGGAGGGAAGGTGAGCAGTTCTTC.

This clonotype appeared a few times. The chain joins TRBV10-1 to TRBJ1-2, with D maybe TRBD1 (6 bases). The V end was cut by 3 bases, the J end by 8 bases, with 19 bases between. Germline CDR1 is WNHNN and CDR2 is SYGVQD (reference sequence). This CDR3 comprises 15 residues. The DNA for the CDR3 is TGCGCCAGCAGTGAAAATGGGAGGAAGGGGGACGGCTACACCTTC. Translation gives CASSENGRKGDGYTF.